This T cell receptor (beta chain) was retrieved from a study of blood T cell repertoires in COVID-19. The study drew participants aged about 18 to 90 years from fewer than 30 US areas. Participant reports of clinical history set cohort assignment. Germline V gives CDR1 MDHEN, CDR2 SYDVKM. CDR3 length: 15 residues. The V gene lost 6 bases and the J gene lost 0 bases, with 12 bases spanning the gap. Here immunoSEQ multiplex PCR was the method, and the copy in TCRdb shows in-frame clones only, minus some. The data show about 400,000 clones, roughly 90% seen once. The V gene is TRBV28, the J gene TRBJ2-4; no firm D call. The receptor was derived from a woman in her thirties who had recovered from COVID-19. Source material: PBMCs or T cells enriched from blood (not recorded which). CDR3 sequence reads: CASSPSRKAKNIQYF. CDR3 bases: TGTGCCAGCAGCCCCTCCCGTAAAGCCAAAAACATTCAGTACTTC.